Listed here are 5 T cell receptor beta chains from one sample, sequenced in a study of CD8 T cells in ankylosing spondylitis. General study results and limits: A TCR beta motif of about 8 highly homologous variants seemed to mark ankylosing spondylitis blood.

The antigens these receptors bind are not known. TCRdb reprocessed the 5' RACE reads via MiXCR and lists one record per CDR3 protein. This table holds approximately 550,000 distinct CDR3 sequences, about 12% found once. Sequencing was done on a sample of blood, either unsorted or a sorted T cell fraction (not recorded which). The receptors shown here come from a male donor with ankylosing spondylitis.

This clonotype was recorded a few times. The genes are TRBV2 and TRBJ2-1; 12 nucleotides line up with TRBD2. Germline loops: CDR1 SNHLY, CDR2 FYNNEI. The V gene end was trimmed by 5 bases and the J gene end by 4 bases; junction bases not matched to a gene: 6. This CDR3 has 16 amino acids. The CDR3 protein is CASSWGLAGTYNEQFF. As DNA, the CDR3 is TGTGCCAGCAGTTGGGGACTAGCGGGCACTTACAATGAGCAGTTCTTC.

The sample holds many counts of this clonotype. The chain links TRBV12-3 or TRBV12-4 to TRBJ1-3; D remains unclear. Trimming removed 5 bases at V and 0 bases at J, with 5 bases between. The CDR3 length is 13 residues. CDR3 sequence: CASSRTSGNTIYF. The DNA of the CDR3 is TGTGCCAGCAGTCGGACCTCTGGAAACACCATATATTTT.

In this sample, this clonotype turned up many times. The V gene is TRBV12-3 or TRBV12-4, the J gene TRBJ1-5; D not resolved. The CDR3 contains 15 residues. With 5 bases removed from V and 0 bases from J, the gap between germline ends came to 11 bases. Written as DNA, the CDR3 is TGTGCCAGCAGTACCGGACCCTATAGCAATCAGCCCCAGCATTTT. Its translation is CASSTGPYSNQPQHF.

This clonotype was seen only a few times. The gene calls are TRBV3-1 and TRBJ2-3, with 10 positions matching TRBD2. Germline V gene lookup returns CDR1 LGHDT and CDR2 YNNKEL (reference sequence). V was pared by 4 bases and J by 3 bases, with 4 bases of the junction left unmatched. The CDR3 sequence is 15 residues long. CDR3 sequence: CASSPETSGTDTQYF. The CDR3 DNA reads as TGTGCCAGCAGCCCGGAGACTAGCGGGACAGATACGCAGTATTTT.

This clonotype has a handful of counts. The chain carries TRBV20-1 and TRBJ1-1; TRBD1 aligns across 11 bases. The V gene end was trimmed by 0 bases and the J gene end by 3 bases; junction bases not matched to a gene: 15. This CDR3 has 19 amino acids. Germline CDR1 and CDR2: DFQATT and SNEGSKA (reference sequence). The CDR3 here is CSAREAGVGTGGMDTEAFF. The CDR3 bases are TGCAGTGCTAGAGAGGCAGGTGTCGGGACAGGGGGGATGGACACTGAAGCTTTCTTT.